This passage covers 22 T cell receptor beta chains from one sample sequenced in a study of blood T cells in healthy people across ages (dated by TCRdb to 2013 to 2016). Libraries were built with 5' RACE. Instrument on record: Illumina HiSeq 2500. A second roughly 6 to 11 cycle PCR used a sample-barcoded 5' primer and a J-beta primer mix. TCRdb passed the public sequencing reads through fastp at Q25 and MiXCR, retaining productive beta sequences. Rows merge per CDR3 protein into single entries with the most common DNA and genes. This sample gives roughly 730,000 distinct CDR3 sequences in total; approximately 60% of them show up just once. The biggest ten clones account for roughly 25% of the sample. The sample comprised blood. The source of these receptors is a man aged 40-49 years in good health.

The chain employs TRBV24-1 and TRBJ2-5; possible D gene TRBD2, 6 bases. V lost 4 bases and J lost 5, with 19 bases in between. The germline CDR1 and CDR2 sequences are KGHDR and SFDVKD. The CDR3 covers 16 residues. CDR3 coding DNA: TGTGCCACCAGTGAGATCGGGAGAGGATACGCGGAGACCCAGTACTTC. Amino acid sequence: CATSEIGRGYAETQYF.

The CDR3 region is CASSRGQGLNEQFF. CDR3 nucleotides: TGTGCCAGCTCCCGGGGACAGGGGCTCAATGAGCAGTTCTTC. This chain uses TRBV18 with TRBJ2-1; TRBD1 aligns across 10 bases. This CDR3 contains 14 residues. Losses at the gene ends were 6 bases for V and 6 bases for J; bases not matched to a gene: 5. Germline CDR1 and CDR2: KGHSH and LQKENI.

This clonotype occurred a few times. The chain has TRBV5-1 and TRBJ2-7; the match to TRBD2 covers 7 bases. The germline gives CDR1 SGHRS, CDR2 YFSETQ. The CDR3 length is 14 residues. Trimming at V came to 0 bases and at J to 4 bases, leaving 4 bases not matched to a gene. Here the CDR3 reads CASSLGAGPYEQYF. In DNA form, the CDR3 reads TGCGCCAGCAGCTTGGGAGCGGGACCTTACGAGCAGTACTTC.

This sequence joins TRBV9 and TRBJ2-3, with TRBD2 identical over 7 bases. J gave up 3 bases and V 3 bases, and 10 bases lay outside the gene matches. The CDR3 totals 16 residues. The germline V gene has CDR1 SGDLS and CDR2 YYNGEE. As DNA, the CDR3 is TGTGCCAGCAGCGCGACCGGAAGCGGGAAGACAGATACGCAGTATTTT. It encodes CASSATGSGKTDTQYF.

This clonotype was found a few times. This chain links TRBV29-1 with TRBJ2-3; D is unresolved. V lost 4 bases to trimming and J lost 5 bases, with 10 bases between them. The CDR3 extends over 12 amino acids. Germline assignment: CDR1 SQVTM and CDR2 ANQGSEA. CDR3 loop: CSVAAPGDTQYF. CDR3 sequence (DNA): TGCAGCGTTGCAGCTCCTGGAGATACGCAGTATTTT.

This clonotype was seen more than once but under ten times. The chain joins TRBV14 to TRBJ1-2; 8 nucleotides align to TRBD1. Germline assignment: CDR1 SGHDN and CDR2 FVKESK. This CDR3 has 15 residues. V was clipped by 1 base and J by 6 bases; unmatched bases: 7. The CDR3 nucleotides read TGTGCCAGCAGCCAAGCAGGGGGCATCAACGATGGCTACACCTTC. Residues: CASSQAGGINDGYTF.

Here the CDR3 reads CASSWPRTTTNEKLFF. The CDR3 DNA reads TGTGCCAGCAGCTGGCCTAGGACAACAACTAATGAAAAACTGTTTTTT. The chain recombines TRBV7-9 with TRBJ1-4; a possible D gene is TRBD1 (5 bases). Germline CDR1 is SEHNR and CDR2 is FQNEAQ (reference sequence). The CDR3 loop spans 16 amino acids. V shed 4 bases and J shed 0 bases, with 12 bases lying between them.

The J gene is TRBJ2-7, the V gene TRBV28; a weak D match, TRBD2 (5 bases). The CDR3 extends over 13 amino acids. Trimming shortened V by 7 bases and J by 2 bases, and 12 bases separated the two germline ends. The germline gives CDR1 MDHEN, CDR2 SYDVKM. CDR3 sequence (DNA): TGTGCCAGCAAACCGGACTCAGCCTACGAGCAGTACTTC. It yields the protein CASKPDSAYEQYF.

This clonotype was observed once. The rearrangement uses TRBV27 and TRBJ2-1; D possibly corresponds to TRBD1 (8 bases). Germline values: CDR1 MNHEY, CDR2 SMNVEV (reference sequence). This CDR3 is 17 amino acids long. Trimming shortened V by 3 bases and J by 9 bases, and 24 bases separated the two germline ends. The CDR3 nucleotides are TGTGCCAGCAGTTTTGGCGGCTTACAGGGGGGGTTCGGTGAGCAGTTCTTC. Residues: CASSFGGLQGGFGEQFF.

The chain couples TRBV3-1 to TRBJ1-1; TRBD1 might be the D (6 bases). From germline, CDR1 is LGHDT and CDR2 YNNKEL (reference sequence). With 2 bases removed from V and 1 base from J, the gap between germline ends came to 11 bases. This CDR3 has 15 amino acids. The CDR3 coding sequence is TGTGCCAGCAGCCAACACAGGGAGGCGAACACTGAAGCTTTCTTT. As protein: CASSQHREANTEAFF.

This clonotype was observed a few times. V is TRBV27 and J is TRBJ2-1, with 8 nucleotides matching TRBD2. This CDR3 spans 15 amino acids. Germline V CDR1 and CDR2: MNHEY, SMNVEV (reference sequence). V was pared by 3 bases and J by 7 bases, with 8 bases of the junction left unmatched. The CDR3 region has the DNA TGTGCCAGCAGTTTTTGGACTAGCACCCTGAATGAGCAGTTCTTC. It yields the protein CASSFWTSTLNEQFF.

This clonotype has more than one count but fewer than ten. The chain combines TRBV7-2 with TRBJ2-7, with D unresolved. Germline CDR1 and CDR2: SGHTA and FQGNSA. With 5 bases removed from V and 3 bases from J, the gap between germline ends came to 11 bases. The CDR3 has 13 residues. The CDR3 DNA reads TGTGCCAGCAGCGATTTTATCGGCTACGAGCAGTACTTC. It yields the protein CASSDFIGYEQYF.

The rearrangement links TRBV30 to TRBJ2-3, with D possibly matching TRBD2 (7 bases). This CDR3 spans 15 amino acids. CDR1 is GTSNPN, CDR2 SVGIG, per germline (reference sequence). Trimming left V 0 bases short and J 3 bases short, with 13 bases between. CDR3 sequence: CAWSVSRGGTDTQYF. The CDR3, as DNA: TGTGCCTGGAGTGTATCAAGGGGGGGGACAGATACGCAGTATTTT.

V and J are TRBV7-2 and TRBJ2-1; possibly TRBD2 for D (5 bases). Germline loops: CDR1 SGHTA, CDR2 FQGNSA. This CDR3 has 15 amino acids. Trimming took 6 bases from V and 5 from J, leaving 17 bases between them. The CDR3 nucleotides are TGTGCCAGCAGTCAAAGCGGAAACTTTAACAATGAGCAGTTCTTC. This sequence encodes CASSQSGNFNNEQFF. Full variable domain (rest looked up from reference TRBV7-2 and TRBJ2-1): GAGVSQSPSNKVTEKGKDVELRCDPISGHTALYWYRQSLGQGLEFLIYFQGNSAPDKSGLPSDRFSAERTGGSVSTLTIQRTQQEDSAVYLCASSQSGNFNNEQFFGPGTRLTVL.

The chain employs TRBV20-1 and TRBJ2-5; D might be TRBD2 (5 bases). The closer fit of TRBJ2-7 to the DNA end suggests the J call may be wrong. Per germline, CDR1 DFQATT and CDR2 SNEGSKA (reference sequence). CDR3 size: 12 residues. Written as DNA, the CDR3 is TGCAGTGCCGCAGACGGGACCTACGAGCAGTACTTC. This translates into CSAADGTYEQYF.

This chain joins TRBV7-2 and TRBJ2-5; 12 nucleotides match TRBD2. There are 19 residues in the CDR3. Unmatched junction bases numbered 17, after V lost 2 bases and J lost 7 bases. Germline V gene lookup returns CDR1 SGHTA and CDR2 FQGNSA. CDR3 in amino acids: CASSLITPSGRGKSRTQYF. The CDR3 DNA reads TGTGCCAGCAGCTTAATTACTCCTAGCGGGAGGGGAAAGAGTCGGACCCAGTACTTC.

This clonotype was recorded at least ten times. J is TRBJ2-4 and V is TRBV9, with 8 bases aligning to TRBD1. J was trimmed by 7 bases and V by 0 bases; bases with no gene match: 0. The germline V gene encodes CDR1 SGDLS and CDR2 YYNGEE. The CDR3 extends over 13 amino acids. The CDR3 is CASSVGQGNIQYF. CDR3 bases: TGTGCCAGCAGCGTAGGACAGGGGAACATTCAGTACTTC.

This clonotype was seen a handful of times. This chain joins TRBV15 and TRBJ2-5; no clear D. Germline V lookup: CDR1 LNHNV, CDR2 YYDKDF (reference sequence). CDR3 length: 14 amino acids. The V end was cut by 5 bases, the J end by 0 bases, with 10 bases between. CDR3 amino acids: CATSRSGDQETQYF. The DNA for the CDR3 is TGTGCCACCAGCCGAAGTGGGGACCAAGAGACCCAGTACTTC.

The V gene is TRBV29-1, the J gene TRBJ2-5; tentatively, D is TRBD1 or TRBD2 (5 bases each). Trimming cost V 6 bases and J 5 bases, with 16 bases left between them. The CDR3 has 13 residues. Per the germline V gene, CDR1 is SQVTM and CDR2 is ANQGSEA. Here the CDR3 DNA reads TGCAGCGTGGACGAGAGGGGTTATGAGACCCAGTACTTC. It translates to CSVDERGYETQYF.

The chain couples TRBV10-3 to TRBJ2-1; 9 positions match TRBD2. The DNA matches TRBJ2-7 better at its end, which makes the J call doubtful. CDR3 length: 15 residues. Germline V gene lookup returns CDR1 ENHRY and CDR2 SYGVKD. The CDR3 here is CAISGGGATYNEQYF. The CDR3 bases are TGTGCCATCAGTGGCGGGGGGGCCACCTACAATGAGCAGTACTTC.

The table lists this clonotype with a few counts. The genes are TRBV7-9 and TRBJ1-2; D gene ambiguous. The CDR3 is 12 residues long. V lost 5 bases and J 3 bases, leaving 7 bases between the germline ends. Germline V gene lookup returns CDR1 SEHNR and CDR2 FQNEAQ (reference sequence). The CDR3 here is CASSPNDYGYTF. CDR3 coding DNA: TGTGCCAGCAGCCCCAATGACTATGGCTACACCTTC. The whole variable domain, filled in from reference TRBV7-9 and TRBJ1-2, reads DTGVSQNPRHKITKRGQNVTFRCDPISEHNRLYWYRQTLGQGPEFLTYFQNEAQLEKSRLLSDRFSAERPKGSFSTLEIQRTEQGDSAMYLCASSPNDYGYTFGSGTRLTVV.

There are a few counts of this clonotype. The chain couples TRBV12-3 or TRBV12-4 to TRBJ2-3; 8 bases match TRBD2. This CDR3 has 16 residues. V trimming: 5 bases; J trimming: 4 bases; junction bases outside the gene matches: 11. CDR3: CASSTGPNGRADTQYF. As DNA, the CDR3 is TGTGCCAGCAGTACCGGACCCAACGGGAGGGCAGATACGCAGTATTTT.